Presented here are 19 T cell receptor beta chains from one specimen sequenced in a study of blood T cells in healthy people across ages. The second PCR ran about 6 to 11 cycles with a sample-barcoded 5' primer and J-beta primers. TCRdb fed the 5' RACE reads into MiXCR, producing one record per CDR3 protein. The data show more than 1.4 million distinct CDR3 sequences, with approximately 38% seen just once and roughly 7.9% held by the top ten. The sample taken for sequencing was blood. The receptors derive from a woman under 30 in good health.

DNA for the CDR3: TGTGCCAGCAGCGCACAGGAGACAGATACGCAGTATTTT. It encodes CASSAQETDTQYF. The rearrangement uses TRBV7-6 and TRBJ2-3; D possibly corresponds to TRBD1 (5 bases). CDR1 is SGHVS and CDR2 is FNYEAQ in the germline V gene. The CDR3 length is 13 residues. The V end was cut by 5 bases, the J end by 3 bases, with 9 bases between.

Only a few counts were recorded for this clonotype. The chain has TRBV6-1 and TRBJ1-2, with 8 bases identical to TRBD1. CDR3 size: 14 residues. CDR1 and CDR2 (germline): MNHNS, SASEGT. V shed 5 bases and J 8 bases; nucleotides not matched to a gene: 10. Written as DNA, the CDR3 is TGTGCCAGCAGTTCGGGACAGGCGCGTCGCGGCTACACCTTC. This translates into CASSSGQARRGYTF.

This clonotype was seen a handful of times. CDR3 region: CSVLGQLQETQYF. The CDR3 region has the DNA TGCAGCGTCCTGGGACAGCTCCAAGAGACCCAGTACTTC. The V and J genes are TRBV29-1 and TRBJ2-5; TRBD1 matches 7 bases. J was trimmed by 1 base and V by 6 bases; bases with no gene match: 5. Germline V CDR1 and CDR2: SQVTM, ANQGSEA. The CDR3 sequence is 13 residues long.

DNA of the CDR3: TGTGCCAGCAGTGGACAGGTACTAGAGACCCAGTACTTC. It translates to CASSGQVLETQYF. This sequence joins TRBV2 and TRBJ2-5; D perhaps matches TRBD1 (6 bases). V shed 4 bases and J shed 4 bases, with 10 bases lying between them. The CDR3 contains 13 residues. The V gene's germline CDR1 is SNHLY and CDR2 FYNNEI.

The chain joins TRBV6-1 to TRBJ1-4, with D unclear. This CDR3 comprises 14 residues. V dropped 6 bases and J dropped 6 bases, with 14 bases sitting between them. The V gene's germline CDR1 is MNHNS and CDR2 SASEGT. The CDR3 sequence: CASRKETTDEKLFF. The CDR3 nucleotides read TGTGCCAGCAGGAAAGAGACTACGGATGAAAAACTGTTTTTT.

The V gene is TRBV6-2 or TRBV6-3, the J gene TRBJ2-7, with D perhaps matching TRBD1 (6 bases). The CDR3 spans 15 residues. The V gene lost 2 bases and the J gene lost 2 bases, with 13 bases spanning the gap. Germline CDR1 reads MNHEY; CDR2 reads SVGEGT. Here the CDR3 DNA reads TGTGCCAGCAGTTACCTCGAGGACAGCGCCTACGAGCAGTACTTC. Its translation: CASSYLEDSAYEQYF.

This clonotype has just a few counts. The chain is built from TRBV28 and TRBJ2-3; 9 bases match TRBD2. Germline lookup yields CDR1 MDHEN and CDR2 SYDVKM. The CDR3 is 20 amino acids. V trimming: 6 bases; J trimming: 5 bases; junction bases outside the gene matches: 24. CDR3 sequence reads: CASSLAPKIRGGGAKDTQYF. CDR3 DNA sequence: TGTGCCAGCAGCCTCGCCCCTAAAATACGAGGCGGGGGGGCCAAAGATACGCAGTATTTT.

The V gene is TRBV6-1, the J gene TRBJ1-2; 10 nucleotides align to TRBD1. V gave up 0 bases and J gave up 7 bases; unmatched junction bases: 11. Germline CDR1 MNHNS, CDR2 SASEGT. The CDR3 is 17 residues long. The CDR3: CASSEARDRGRFSGYTF. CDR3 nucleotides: TGTGCCAGCAGTGAAGCGCGGGACAGGGGAAGGTTTTCTGGCTACACCTTC.

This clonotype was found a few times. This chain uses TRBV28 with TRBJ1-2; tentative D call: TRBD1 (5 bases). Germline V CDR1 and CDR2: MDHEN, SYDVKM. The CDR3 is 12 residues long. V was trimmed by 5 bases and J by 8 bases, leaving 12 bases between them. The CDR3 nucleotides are TGTGCCAGCAGTAGGGCAGGGTGGGGCTACACCTTC. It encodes CASSRAGWGYTF.

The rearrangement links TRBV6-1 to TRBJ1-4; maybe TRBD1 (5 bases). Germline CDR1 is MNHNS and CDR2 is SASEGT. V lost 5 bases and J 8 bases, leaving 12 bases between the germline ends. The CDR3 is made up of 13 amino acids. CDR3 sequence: CASSTGPEEKLFF. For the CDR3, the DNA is TGTGCCAGCAGTACGGGACCCGAAGAAAAACTGTTTTTT.

CDR3 residues: CASSEAPGGYYGYTF. The CDR3 DNA reads as TGTGCCAGCAGTGAAGCCCCCGGAGGGTACTATGGCTACACCTTC. This chain links TRBV6-1 with TRBJ1-2; unclear D gene. The germline CDR1 and CDR2 sequences are MNHNS and SASEGT. The CDR3 runs 15 residues. Trimming pared 0 bases from V and 3 bases from J, leaving 11 bases between.

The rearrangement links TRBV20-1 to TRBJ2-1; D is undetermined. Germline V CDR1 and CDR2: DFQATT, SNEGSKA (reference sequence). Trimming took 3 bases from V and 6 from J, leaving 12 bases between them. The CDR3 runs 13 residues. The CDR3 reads CSARVVNGNEQFF. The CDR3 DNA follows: TGCAGTGCTAGGGTAGTAAACGGCAATGAGCAGTTCTTC.

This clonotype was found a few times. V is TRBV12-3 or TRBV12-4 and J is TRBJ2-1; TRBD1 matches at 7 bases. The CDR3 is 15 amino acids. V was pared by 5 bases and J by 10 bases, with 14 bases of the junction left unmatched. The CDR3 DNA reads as TGTGCCAGCAGTAATGTCGGGACAGTCAATACCGAGCAGTTCTTC. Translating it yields CASSNVGTVNTEQFF.

The CDR3 DNA is TGCGCCAGCAGCCAAAACGGACAGGGGGCTGATACGCAGTATTTT. Residues: CASSQNGQGADTQYF. This chain joins TRBV5-1 and TRBJ2-3, with TRBD1 matching 11 bases. Germline CDR1 SGHRS, CDR2 YFSETQ. The CDR3 spans 15 residues. With 4 bases clipped from V and 6 bases from J, the junction kept 7 bases outside the gene matches.

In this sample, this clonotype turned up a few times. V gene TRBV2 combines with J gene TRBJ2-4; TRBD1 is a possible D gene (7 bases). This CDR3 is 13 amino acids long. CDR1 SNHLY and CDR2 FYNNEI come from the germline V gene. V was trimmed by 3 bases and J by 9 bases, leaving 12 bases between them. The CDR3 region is CASSEEGAGIQYF. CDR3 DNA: TGTGCCAGCAGTGAGGAGGGGGCCGGCATTCAGTACTTC.

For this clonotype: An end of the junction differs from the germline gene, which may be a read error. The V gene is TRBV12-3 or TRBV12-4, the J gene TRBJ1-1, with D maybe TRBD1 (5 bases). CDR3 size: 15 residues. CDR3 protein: CANSPRGVMNTEAFF. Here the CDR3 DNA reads TGTGCCAACAGTCCCCGAGGGGTTATGAACACTGAAGCTTTCTTT.

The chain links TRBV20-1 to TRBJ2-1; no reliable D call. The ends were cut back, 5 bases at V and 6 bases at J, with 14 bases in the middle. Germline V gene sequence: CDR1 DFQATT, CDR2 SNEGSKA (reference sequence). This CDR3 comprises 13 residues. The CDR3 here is CSAPIPESNEQFF. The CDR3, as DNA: TGCAGTGCTCCTATCCCAGAGAGCAATGAGCAGTTCTTC.

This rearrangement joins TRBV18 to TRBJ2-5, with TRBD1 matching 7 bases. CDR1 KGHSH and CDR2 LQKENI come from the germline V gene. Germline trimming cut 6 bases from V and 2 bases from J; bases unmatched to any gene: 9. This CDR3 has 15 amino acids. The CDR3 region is CASSAFLGQQETQYF. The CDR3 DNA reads TGTGCCAGCTCGGCCTTTTTGGGACAGCAAGAGACCCAGTACTTC. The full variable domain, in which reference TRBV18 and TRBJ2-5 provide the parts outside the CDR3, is NAGVMQNPRHLVRRRGQEARLRCSPMKGHSHVYWYRQLPEEGLKFMVYLQKENIIDESGMPKERFSAEFPKEGPSILRIQQVVRGDSAAYFCASSAFLGQQETQYFGPGTRLLVL.

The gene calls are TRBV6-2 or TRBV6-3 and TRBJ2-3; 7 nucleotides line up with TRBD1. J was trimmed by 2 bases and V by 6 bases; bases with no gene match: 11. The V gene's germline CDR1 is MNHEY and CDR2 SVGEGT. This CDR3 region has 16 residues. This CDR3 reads CASSRVRDSLTDTQYF. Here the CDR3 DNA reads TGTGCCAGCAGCCGCGTCCGGGACAGCCTCACAGATACGCAGTATTTT.